This T cell receptor (beta chain) was identified in a study of technical replicates of blood from a few donors. The CDR3 has 12 amino acids. Trimming cost V 1 base and J 7 bases, with 7 bases left between them. Looked up from germline, CDR1 is MGHDK and CDR2 is SYGVNS. Clones were sequenced by immunoSEQ multiplex PCR, and TCRdb holds only the in-frame ones, with some missing. The profile shows approximately 31,000 clones, 85% to 95% of them singletons. This TCR derives from a human donor in good health. Some clones in this sample may be carry-over from other donors' samples. The V gene is TRBV25-1, the J gene TRBJ1-2, with D unclear. The sample consisted of PBMCs. This CDR3 reads CASSEFEGGYTF. In DNA, the CDR3 is TGTGCCAGCAGTGAATTTGAGGGTGGCTACACCTTC.